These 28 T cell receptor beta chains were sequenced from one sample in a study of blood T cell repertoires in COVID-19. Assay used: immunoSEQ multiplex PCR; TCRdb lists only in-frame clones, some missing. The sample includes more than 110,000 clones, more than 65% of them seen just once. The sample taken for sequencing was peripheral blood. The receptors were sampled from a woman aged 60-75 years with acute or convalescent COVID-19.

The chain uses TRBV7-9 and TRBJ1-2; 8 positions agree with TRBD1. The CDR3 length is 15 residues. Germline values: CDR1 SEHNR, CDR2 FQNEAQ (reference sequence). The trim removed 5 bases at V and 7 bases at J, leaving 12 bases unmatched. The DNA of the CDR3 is TGTGCCAGCAGCACCCCGGGACAGGATGCTGCTGGCTACACCTTC. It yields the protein CASSTPGQDAAGYTF.

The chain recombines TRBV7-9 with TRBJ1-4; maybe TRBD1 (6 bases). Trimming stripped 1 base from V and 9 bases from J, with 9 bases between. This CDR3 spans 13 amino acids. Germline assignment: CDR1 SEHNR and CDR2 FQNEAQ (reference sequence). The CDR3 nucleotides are TGTGCCAGCAGCTTAGGGGACACCCAAAAACTGTTTTTT. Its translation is CASSLGDTQKLFF.

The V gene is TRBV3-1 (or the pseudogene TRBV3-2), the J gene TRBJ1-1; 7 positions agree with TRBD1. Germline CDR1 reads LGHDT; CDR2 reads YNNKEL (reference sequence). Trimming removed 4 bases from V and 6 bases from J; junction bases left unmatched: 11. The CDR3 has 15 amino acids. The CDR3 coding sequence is TGTGCCAGCAGCCCTCACAGACAGGGAAGGGCTGAAGCTTTCTTT. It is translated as CASSPHRQGRAEAFF.

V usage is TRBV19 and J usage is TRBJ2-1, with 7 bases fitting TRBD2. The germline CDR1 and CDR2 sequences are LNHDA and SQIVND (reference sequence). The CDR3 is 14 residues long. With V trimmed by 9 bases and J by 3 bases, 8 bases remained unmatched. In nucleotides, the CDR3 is TGTGCCAGCCACCGCGGGGGAGACTACAATGAGCAGTTCTTC. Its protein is CASHRGGDYNEQFF. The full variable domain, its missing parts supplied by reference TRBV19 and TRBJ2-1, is DGGITQSPKYLFRKEGQNVTLSCEQNLNHDAMYWYRQDPGQGLRLIYYSQIVNDFQKGDIAEGYSVSREKKESFPLTVTSAQKNPTAFYLCASHRGGDYNEQFFGPGTRLTVL.

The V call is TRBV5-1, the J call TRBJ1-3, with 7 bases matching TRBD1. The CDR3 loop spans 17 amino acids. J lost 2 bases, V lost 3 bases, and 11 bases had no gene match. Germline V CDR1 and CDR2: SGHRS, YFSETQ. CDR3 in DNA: TGCGCCAGCAGCTCCCGCCCGGGACAGCCTACTGGAAACACCATATATTTT. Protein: CASSSRPGQPTGNTIYF.

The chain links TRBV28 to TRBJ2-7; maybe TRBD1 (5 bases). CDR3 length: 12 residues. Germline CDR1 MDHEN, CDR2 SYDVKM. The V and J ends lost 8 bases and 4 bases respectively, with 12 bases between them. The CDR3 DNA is TGTGCCAGCGGTTCGGACACTTACGAGCAGTACTTC. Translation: CASGSDTYEQYF.

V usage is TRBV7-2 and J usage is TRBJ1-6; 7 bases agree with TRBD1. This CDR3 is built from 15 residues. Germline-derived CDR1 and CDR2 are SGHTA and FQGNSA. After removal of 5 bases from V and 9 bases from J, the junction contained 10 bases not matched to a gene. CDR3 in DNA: TGTGCCAGCAGCCCCCGACAGGGCCTTAGTTCACCCCTCCACTTT. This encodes CASSPRQGLSSPLHF.

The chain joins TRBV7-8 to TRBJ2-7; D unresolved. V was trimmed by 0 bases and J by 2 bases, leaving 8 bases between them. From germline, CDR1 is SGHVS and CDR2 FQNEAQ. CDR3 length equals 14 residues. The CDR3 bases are TGTGCCAGCAGCTTAGCGGGCCCTACCTACGAGCAGTACTTC. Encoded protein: CASSLAGPTYEQYF.

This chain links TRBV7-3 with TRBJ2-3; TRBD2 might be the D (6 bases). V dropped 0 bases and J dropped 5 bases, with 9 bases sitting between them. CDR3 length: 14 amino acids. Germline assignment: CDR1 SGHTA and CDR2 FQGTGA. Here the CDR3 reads CASSLTGGRDTQYF. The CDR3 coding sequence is TGTGCCAGCAGCTTAACGGGAGGAAGAGATACGCAGTATTTT.

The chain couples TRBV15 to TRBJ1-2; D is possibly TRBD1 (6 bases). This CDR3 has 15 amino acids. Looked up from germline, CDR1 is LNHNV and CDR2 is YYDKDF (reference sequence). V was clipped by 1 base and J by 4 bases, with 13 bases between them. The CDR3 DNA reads TGTGCCACCAGCAGAGGGCAGGGGAACCCCTATGGCTACACCTTC. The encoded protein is CATSRGQGNPYGYTF.

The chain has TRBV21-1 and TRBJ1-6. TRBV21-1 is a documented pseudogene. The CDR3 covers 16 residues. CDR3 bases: TGTGCCAGCTACACGGGGTGGGTCTCCTATAATTCACCCCTCCACTTT. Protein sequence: CASYTGWVSYNSPLHF.

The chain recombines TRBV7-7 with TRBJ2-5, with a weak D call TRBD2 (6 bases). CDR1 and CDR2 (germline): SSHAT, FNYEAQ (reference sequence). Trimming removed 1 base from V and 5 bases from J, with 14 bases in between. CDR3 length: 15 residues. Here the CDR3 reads CASSLGLTSRETQYF. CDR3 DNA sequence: TGTGCCAGCAGCTTAGGTTTGACTAGTCGGGAGACCCAGTACTTC.

The DNA for the CDR3 is TGTGCCACCAGTGATCCCAGGGTAAACACCGGGGAGCTGTTTTTT. Translation: CATSDPRVNTGELFF. The chain couples TRBV24-1 to TRBJ2-2; TRBD1 is a possible D gene (5 bases). The CDR3 is 15 amino acids. Germline V gives CDR1 KGHDR, CDR2 SFDVKD. Trimming stripped 3 bases from V and 2 bases from J, with 9 bases between.

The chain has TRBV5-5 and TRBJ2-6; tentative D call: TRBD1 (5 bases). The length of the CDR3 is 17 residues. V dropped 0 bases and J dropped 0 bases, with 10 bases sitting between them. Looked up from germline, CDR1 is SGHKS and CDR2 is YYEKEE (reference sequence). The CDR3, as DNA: TGTGCCAGCAGCTTGGCAACAGGATACTCTGGGGCCAACGTCCTGACTTTC. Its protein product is CASSLATGYSGANVLTF.

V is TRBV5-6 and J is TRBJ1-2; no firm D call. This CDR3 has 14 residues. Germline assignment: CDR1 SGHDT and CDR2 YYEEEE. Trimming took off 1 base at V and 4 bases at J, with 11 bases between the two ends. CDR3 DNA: TGTGCCAGCAGCTTGAACGCTCTCGGCTATGGCTACACCTTC. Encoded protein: CASSLNALGYGYTF.

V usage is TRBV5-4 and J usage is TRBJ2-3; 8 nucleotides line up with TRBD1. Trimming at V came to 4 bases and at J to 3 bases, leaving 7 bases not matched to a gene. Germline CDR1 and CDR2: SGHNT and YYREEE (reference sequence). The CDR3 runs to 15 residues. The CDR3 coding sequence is TGTGCCAGCAGCCTAGGACAGGGTCCGACAGATACGCAGTATTTT. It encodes CASSLGQGPTDTQYF.

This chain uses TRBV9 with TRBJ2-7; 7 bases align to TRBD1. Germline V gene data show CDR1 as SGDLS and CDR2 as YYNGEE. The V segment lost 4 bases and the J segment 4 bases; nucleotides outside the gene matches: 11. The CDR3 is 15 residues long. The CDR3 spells CASSTTPGQAYEQYF. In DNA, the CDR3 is TGTGCCAGCAGCACAACCCCCGGACAGGCGTACGAGCAGTACTTC.

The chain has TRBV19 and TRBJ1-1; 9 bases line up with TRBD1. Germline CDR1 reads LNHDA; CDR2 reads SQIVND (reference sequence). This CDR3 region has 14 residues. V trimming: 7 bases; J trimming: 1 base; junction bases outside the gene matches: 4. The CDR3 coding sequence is TGTGCCAGTAACCCGGGACAGGGGAACACTGAAGCTTTCTTT. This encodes CASNPGQGNTEAFF.

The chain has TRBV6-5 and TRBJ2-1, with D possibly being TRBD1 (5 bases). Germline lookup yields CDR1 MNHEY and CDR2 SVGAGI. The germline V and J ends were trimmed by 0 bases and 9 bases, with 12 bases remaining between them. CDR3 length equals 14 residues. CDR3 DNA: TGTGCCAGCAGTTACTCTGCAGGCCAGGGTGAGCAGTTCTTC. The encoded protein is CASSYSAGQGEQFF.

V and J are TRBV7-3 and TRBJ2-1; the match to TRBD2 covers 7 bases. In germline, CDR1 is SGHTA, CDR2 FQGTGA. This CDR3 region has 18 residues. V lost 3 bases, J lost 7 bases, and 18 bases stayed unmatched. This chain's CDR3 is CASSFKWWSGVVRNEQFF. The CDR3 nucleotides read TGTGCCAGCAGCTTTAAATGGTGGAGCGGGGTGGTAAGGAATGAGCAGTTCTTC.

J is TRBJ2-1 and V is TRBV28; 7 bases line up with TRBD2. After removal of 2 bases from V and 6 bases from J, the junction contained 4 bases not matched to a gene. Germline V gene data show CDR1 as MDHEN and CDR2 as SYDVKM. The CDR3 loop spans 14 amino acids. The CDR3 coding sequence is TGTGCCAGCAGTTTAAGCGGGAATGGCAATGAGCAGTTCTTC. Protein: CASSLSGNGNEQFF.

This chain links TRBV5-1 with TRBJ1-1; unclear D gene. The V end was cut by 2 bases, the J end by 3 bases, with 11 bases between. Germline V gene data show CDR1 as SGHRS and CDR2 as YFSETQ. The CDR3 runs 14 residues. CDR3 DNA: TGCGCCAGCAGCTTTGAGGGTCCGGACACTGAAGCTTTCTTT. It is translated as CASSFEGPDTEAFF.

CDR3 sequence (DNA): TGTGCCAGTAGTATGACCGGAGGAGGTCAGCCCCAGCATTTT. This translates into CASSMTGGGQPQHF. The V gene is TRBV19, the J gene TRBJ1-5; unclear D gene. The CDR3 contains 14 residues. The germline V gene encodes CDR1 LNHDA and CDR2 SQIVND (reference sequence). Between the trimmed V and J ends, which lost 3 bases and 6 bases, there was a span of 12 bases.

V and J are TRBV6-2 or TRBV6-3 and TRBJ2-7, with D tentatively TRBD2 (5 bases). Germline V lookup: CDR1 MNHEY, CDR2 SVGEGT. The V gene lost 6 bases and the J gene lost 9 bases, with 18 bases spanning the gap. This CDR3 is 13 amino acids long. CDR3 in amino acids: CASSQRRHRGQYF. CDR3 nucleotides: TGTGCCAGCAGCCAGAGGCGGCACCGGGGGCAGTACTTC.

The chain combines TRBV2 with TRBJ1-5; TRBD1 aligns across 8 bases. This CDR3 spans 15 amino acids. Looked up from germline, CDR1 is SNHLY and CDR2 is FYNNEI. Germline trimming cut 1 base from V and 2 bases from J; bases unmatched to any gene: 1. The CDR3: CASSEGTGRNQPQHF. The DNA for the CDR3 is TGTGCCAGCAGTGAAGGGACAGGGCGCAATCAGCCCCAGCATTTT.

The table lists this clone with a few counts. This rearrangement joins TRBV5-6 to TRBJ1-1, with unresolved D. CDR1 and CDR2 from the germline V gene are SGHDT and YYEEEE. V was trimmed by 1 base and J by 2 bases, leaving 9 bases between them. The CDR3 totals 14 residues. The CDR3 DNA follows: TGTGCCAGCAGCTTGATAAAAGCAAACACTGAAGCTTTCTTT. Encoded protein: CASSLIKANTEAFF.

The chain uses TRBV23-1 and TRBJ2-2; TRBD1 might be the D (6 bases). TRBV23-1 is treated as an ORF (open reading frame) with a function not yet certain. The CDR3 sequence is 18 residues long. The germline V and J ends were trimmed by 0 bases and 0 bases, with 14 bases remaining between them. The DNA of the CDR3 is TGCGCCAGCAGTCAATCGACGACAGGCGGATCGAACACCGGGGAGCTGTTTTTT. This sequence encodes CASSQSTTGGSNTGELFF.

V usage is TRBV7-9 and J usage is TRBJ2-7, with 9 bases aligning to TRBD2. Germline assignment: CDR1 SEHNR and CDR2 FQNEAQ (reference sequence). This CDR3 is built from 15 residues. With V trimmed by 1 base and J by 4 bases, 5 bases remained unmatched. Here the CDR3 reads CASSLVAGGGYEQYF. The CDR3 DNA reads TGTGCCAGCAGCTTAGTTGCGGGAGGGGGTTACGAGCAGTACTTC.